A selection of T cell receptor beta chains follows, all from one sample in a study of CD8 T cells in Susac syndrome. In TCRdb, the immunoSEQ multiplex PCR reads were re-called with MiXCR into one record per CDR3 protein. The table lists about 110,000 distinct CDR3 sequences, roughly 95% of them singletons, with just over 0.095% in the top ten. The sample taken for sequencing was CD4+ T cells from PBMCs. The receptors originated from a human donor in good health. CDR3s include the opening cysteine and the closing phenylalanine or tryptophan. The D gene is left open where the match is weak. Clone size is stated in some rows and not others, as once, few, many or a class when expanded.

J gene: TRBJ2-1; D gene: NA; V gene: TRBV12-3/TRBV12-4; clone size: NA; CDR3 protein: CASSLPPRGEQFF; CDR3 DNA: TGTGCCAGCAGTTTACCCCCGCGGGGTGAGCAGTTCTTC
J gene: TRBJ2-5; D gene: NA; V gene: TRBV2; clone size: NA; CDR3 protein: CASAGEFQETQYF; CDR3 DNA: TGTGCCAGTGCCGGAGAGTTCCAAGAGACCCAGTACTTC
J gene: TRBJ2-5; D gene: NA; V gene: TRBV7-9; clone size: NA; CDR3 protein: CASSIGVQETQYF; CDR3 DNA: TGTGCCAGCAGCATAGGGGTTCAAGAGACCCAGTACTTC
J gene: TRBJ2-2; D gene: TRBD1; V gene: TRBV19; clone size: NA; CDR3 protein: CASRDRGVGELFF; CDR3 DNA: TGTGCCAGTAGGGACAGGGGAGTCGGGGAGCTGTTTTTT
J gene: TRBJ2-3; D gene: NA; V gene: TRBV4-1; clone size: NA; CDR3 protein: CASSQLGRTQYF; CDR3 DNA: TGCGCCAGCAGCCAACTAGGGAGGACGCAGTATTTT
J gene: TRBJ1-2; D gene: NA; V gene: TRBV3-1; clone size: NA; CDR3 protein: CASSNRQDLYGYTF; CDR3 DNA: TGTGCCAGCAGCAACCGACAGGACCTATATGGCTACACCTTC
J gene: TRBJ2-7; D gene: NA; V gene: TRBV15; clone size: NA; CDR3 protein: CATSREGIGGYEQYF; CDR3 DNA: TGTGCCACCAGCAGAGAGGGGATTGGGGGCTACGAGCAGTACTTC
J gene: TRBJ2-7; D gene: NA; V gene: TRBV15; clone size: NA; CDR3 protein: CATSHRGSREQYF; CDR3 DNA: TGTGCCACCAGCCACCGGGGGAGTCGGGAGCAGTACTTC
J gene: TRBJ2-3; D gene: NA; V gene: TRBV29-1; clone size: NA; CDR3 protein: CSVFQMMSTDTQYF; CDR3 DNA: TGCAGCGTTTTTCAGATGATGAGCACAGATACGCAGTATTTT
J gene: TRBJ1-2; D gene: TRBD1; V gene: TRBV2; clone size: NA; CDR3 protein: CASSVEQGIYGYTF; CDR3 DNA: TGTGCCAGCAGTGTAGAACAGGGGATCTATGGCTACACCTTC
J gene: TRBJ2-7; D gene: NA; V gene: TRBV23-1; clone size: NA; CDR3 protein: CASSPLCF; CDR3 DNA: TGCGCCAGCAGTCCTTTATGCTTC
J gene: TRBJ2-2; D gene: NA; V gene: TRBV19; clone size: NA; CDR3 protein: CASSSGGNTGELFF; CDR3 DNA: TGTGCCAGTAGTTCCGGGGGAAACACCGGGGAGCTGTTTTTT
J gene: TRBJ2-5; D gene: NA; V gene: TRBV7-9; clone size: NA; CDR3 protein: CASSPQQGKETQYF; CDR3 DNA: TGTGCCAGCAGCCCGCAACAGGGAAAGGAGACCCAGTACTTC
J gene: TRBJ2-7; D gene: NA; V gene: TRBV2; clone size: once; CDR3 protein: CASVGWGYEQYF; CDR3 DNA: TGTGCCAGCGTCGGATGGGGCTACGAGCAGTACTTC
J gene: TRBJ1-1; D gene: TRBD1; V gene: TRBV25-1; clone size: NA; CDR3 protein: CASTSDRERSGNTEAFF; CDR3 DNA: TGTGCCAGCACCTCCGACAGGGAAAGGAGCGGGAACACTGAAGCTTTCTTT
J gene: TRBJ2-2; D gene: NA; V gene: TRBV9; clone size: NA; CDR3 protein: CASSATLTGNRKNTGELFF; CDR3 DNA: TGTGCCAGCAGCGCCACGCTAACGGGGAACCGCAAGAACACCGGGGAGCTGTTTTTT
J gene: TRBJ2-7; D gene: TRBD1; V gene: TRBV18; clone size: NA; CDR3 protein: CASSPFDREFRQYF; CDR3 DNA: TGTGCCAGCTCACCTTTCGACAGGGAGTTTAGGCAGTACTTC
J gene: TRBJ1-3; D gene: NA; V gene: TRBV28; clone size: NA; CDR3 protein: CASNSLGQGLSGNTIYF; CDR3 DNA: TGTGCCAGCAACAGTTTAGGGCAGGGGCTATCTGGAAACACCATATATTTT
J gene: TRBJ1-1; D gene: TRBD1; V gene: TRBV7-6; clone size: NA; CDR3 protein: CASSLGSGTGNTEAFF; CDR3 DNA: TGTGCCAGCAGCTTAGGCTCCGGGACAGGGAACACTGAAGCTTTCTTT
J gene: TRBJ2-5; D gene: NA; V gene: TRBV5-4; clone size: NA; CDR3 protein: CASSGPGRETQYF; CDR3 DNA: TGTGCCAGCAGCGGCCCTGGGAGAGAGACCCAGTACTTC
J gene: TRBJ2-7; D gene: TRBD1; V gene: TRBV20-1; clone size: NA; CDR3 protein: CSARDKGQGRFEWQYF; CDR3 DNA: TGCAGTGCTAGAGATAAAGGACAGGGGCGATTCGAATGGCAGTACTTC
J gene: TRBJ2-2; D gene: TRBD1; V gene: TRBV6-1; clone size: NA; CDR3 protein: CASSRTGALTNTGELFF; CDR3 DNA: TGTGCCAGCAGCAGGACAGGGGCCTTAACGAACACCGGGGAGCTGTTTTTT
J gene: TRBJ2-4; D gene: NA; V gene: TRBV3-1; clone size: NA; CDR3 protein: CASSQRGSRVENIQYF; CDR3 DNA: TGTGCCAGCAGCCAACGAGGGAGCAGGGTAGAAAACATTCAGTACTTC
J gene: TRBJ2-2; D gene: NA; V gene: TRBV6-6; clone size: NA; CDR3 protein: CASSYSYVGELFF; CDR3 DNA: TGTGCCAGCAGTTACTCGTATGTCGGGGAGCTGTTTTTT
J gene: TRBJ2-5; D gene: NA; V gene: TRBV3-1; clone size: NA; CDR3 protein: CASSQEGPRGTQYF; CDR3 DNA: TGTGCCAGCAGCCAAGAGGGCCCGAGAGGGACCCAGTACTTC
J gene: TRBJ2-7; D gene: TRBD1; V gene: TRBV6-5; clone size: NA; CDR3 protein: CASSYRDSSHEQYF; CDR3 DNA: TGTGCCAGCAGTTACCGGGACAGTTCCCACGAGCAGTACTTC
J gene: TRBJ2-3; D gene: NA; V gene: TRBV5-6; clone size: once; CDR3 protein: CASSLGQEDTQYF; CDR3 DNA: TGTGCCAGCAGCTTGGGCCAGGAGGATACGCAGTATTTT
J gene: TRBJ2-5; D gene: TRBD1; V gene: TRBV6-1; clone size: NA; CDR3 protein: CASSEHQITGGETQYF; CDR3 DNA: TGTGCCAGCAGTGAACATCAAATTACAGGGGGGGAGACCCAGTACTTC
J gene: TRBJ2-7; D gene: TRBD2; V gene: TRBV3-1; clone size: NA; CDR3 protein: CASSPVTGGPLEQYF; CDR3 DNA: TGTGCCAGCAGCCCTGTAACGGGAGGGCCTTTAGAGCAGTACTTC
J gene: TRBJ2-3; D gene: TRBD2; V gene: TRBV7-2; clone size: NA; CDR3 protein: CASSFVGGGSDTQYF; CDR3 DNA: TGTGCCAGCAGCTTCGTCGGGGGGGGATCAGATACGCAGTATTTT
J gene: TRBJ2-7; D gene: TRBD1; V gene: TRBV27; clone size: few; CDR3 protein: CASSSDRDAAREQYF; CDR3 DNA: TGTGCCAGCAGTTCGGACAGGGATGCGGCGAGGGAGCAGTACTTC
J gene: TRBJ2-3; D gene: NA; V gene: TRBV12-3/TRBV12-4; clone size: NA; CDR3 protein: CASSLRGAGTDTQYF; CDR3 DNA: TGTGCCAGCAGTTTACGAGGGGCCGGCACAGATACGCAGTATTTT
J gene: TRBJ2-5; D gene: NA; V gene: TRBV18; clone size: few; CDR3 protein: CASSPIQETQYF; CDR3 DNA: TGTGCCAGCTCACCAATCCAAGAGACCCAGTACTTC
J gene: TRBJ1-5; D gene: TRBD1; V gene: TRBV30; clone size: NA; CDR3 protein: CAWSLGTGANQPQHF; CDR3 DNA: TGTGCCTGGAGCCTCGGGACAGGGGCAAATCAGCCCCAGCATTTT
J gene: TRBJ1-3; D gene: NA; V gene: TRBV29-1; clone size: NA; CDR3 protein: CSVEIGLYGNTIYF; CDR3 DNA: TGCAGCGTTGAAATCGGGCTTTATGGAAACACCATATATTTT
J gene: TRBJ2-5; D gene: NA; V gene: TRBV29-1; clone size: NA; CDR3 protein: CSAHMTGRWETQYF; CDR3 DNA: TGCAGCGCTCACATGACAGGTCGGTGGGAGACCCAGTACTTC
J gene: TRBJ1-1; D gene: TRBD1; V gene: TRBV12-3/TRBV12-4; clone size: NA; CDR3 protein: CASSSTGGITEAFF; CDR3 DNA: TGTGCCAGCAGTTCGACAGGGGGCATCACTGAAGCTTTCTTT
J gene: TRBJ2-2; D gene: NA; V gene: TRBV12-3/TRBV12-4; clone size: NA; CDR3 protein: CASSTTDNTGELFF; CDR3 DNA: TGTGCCAGCAGCACGACAGACAACACCGGGGAGCTGTTTTTT
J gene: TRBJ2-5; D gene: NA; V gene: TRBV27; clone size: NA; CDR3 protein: CASSRRDKETQYF; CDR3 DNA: TGTGCCAGCAGTCGCCGGGACAAAGAGACCCAGTACTTC
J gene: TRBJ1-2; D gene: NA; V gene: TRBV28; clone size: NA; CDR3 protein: CASSLSVNGYTF; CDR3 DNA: TGTGCCAGCAGTTTATCAGTCAATGGCTACACCTTC
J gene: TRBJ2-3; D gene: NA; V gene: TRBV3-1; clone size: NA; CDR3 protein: CASSQVRGGGTQYF; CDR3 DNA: TGTGCCAGCAGCCAAGTGCGAGGGGGGGGGACGCAGTATTTT
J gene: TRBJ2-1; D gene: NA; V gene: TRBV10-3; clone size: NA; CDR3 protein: CAISESGGVDEQFF; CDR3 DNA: TGTGCCATCAGTGAGTCAGGAGGGGTTGATGAGCAGTTCTTC
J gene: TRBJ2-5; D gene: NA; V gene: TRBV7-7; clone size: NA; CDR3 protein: CASSHDGKETQYF; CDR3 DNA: TGTGCTAGCAGCCACGACGGTAAAGAGACCCAGTACTTC
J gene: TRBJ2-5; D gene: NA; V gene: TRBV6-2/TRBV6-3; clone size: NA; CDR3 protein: CASRGDSAPETQYF; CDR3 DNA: TGTGCCAGCAGGGGGGACTCGGCGCCGGAGACCCAGTACTTC
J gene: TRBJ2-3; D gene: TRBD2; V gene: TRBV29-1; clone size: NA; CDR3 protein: CSVAALAGVDTQYF; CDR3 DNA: TGCAGCGTTGCGGCACTAGCGGGAGTCGATACGCAGTATTTT
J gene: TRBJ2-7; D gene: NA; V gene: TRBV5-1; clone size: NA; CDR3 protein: CASSPGPTYEQYF; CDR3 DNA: TGCGCCAGCAGCCCGGGACCGACCTACGAGCAGTACTTC
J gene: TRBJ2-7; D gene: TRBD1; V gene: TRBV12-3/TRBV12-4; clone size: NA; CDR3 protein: CASSSPGTGYQWEQYF; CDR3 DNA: TGTGCCAGCAGTTCCCCCGGGACAGGGTATCAGTGGGAGCAGTACTTC
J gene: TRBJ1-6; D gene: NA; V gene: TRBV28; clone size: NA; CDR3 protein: CASSLTGVNSPLHF; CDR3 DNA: TGTGCCAGCAGTTTGACAGGCGTTAATTCACCCCTCCACTTT
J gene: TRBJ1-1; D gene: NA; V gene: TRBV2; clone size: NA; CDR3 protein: CASSERGGTEAFF; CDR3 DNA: TGTGCCAGCAGTGAGCGAGGGGGCACTGAAGCTTTCTTT